The clone carrying this T cell receptor beta chain has a single count. V lost 0 bases, J lost 3 bases, and 4 bases stayed unmatched. This CDR3 has 16 amino acids. The V gene's germline CDR1 is MNHNS and CDR2 SASEGT. Genomic DNA per cell subset filled all wells of several immunoSEQ plates. Clones were read by immunoSEQ multiplex PCR, and TCRdb kept only the in-frame ones, dropping some. The repertoire holds over 2 million clones, around 93% seen once, with 0.3% to 0.45% in the top ten. The data originate from a study of shared clonotypes between healthy human individuals. V gene TRBV6-1 combines with J gene TRBJ2-3; TRBD2 matches at 9 bases. Sequencing used naive CD4+ T cells from PBMCs. The subset here: CD45RA+ positively selected. This TCR came from a man aged 18 to 29 in good health. Some clones in this sample may be carry-over from other donors' samples. CDR3 DNA sequence: TGTGCCAGCAGTGAAGCGCGTCTAGCGGGAACAGATACGCAGTATTTT. This translates into CASSEARLAGTDTQYF.